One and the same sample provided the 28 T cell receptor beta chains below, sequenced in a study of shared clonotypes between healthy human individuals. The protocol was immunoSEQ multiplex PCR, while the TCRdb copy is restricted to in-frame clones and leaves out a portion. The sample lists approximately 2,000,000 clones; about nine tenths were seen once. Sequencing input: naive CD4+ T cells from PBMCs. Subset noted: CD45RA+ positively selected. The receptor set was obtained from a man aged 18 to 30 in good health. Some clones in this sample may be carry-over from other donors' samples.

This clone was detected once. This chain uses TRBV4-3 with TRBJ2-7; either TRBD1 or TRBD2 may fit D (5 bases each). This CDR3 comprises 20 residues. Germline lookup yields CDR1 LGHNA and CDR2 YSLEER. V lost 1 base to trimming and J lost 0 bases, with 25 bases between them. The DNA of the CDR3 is TGCGCCAGCAGCCAAGTAAGGGGAACAGAGGGCAGGGCCCGCTCCTACGAGCAGTACTTC. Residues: CASSQVRGTEGRARSYEQYF.

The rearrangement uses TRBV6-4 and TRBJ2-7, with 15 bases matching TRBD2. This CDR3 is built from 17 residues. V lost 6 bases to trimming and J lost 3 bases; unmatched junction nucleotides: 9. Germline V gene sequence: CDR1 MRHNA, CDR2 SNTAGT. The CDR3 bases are TGTGCCAGCAGGGGGACTAGCGGGAGGACTTTCTGCTACGAGCAGTACTTC. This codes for CASRGTSGRTFCYEQYF.

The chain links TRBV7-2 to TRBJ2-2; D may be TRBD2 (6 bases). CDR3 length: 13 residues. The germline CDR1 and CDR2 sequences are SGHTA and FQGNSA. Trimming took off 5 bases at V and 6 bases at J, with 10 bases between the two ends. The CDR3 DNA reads TGTGCCAGCAGCCCTCGGAGGGCCGGGGAGCTGTTTTTT. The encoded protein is CASSPRRAGELFF.

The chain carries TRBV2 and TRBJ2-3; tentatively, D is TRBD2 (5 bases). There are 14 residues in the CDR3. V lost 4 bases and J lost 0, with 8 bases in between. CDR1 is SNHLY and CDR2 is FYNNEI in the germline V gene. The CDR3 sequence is CASSASRSTDTQYF. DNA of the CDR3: TGTGCCAGCAGTGCTAGCAGGAGCACAGATACGCAGTATTTT.

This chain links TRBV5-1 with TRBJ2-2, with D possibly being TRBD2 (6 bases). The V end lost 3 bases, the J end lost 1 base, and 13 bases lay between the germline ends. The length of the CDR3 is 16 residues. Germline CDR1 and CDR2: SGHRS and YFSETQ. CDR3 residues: CASSWTVGGNTGELFF. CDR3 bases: TGCGCCAGCAGCTGGACGGTGGGAGGGAACACCGGGGAGCTGTTTTTT.

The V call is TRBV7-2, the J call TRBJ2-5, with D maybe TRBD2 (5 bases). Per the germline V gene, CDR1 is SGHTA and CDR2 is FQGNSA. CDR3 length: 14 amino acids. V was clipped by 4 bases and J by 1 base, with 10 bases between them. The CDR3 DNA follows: TGTGCCAGCAGCTATTCCGGGGTCCAAGAGACCCAGTACTTC. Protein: CASSYSGVQETQYF. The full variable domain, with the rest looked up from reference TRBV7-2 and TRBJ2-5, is GAGVSQSPSNKVTEKGKDVELRCDPISGHTALYWYRQSLGQGLEFLIYFQGNSAPDKSGLPSDRFSAERTGGSVSTLTIQRTQQEDSAVYLCASSYSGVQETQYFGPGTRLLVL.

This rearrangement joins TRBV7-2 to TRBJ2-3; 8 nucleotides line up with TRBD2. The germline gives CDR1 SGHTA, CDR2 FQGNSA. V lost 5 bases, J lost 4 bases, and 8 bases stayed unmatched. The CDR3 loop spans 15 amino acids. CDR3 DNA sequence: TGTGCCAGCAGCGACAGCGGGAGTTCGGCAGATACGCAGTATTTT. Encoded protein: CASSDSGSSADTQYF. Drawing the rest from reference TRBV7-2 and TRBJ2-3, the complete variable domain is GAGVSQSPSNKVTEKGKDVELRCDPISGHTALYWYRQSLGQGLEFLIYFQGNSAPDKSGLPSDRFSAERTGGSVSTLTIQRTQQEDSAVYLCASSDSGSSADTQYFGPGTRLTVL.

The CDR3 nucleotides are TGCGCCAGCAGCTTGGTTCCCTCTAGCGGGAGAACAGATACGCAGTATTTT. Translating it yields CASSLVPSSGRTDTQYF. The chain joins TRBV5-1 to TRBJ2-3; 10 bases agree with TRBD2. Germline-derived CDR1 and CDR2 are SGHRS and YFSETQ. This CDR3 is built from 17 residues. V lost 0 bases, J lost 3 bases, and 7 bases stayed unmatched. Combining the CDR3 with reference TRBV5-1 and TRBJ2-3 gives the whole variable domain KAGVTQTPRYLIKTRGQQVTLSCSPISGHRSVSWYQQTPGQGLQFLFEYFSETQRNKGNFPGRFSGRQFSNSRSEMNVSTLELGDSALYLCASSLVPSSGRTDTQYFGPGTRLTVL.

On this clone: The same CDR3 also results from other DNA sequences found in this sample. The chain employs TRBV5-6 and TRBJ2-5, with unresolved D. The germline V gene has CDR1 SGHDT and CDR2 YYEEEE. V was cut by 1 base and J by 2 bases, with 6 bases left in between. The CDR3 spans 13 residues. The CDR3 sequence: CASSLHSQETQYF. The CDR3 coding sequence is TGTGCCAGCAGCTTGCACTCGCAAGAGACCCAGTACTTC.

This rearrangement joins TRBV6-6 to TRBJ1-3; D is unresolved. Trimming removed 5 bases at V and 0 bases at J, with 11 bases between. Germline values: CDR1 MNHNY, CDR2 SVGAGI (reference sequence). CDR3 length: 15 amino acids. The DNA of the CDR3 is TGTGCCAGCAGTGTGGTCTGGAGCTCTGGAAACACCATATATTTT. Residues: CASSVVWSSGNTIYF.

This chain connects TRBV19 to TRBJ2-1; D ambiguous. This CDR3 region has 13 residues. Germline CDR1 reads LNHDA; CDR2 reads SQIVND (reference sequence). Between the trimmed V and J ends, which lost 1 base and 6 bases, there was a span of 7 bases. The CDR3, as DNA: TGTGCCAGTAGTATAGGTCAGGTCAATGAGCAGTTCTTC. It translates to CASSIGQVNEQFF.

The CDR3 region is CASSLEGGYNEQFF. The CDR3 DNA is TGTGCCAGCAGCCTGGAGGGGGGATACAATGAGCAGTTCTTC. V and J are TRBV7-8 and TRBJ2-1; the D call may be TRBD1 or TRBD2 (6 bases each). Between the trimmed V and J ends, which lost 5 bases and 4 bases, there was a span of 12 bases. Per the germline V gene, CDR1 is SGHVS and CDR2 is FQNEAQ. CDR3 size: 14 residues.

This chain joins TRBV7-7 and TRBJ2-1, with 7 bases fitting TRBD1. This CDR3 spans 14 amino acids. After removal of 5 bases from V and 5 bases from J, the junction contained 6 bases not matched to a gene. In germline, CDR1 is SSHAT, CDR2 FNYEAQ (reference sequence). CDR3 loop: CASSLNRGNNEQFF. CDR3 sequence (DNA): TGTGCCAGCAGCCTGAACAGGGGCAACAATGAGCAGTTCTTC. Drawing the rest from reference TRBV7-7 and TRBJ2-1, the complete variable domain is GAGVSQSPRYKVTKRGQDVTLRCDPISSHATLYWYQQALGQGPEFLTYFNYEAQPDKSGLPSDRFSAERPEGSISTLTIQRTEQRDSAMYRCASSLNRGNNEQFFGPGTRLTVL.

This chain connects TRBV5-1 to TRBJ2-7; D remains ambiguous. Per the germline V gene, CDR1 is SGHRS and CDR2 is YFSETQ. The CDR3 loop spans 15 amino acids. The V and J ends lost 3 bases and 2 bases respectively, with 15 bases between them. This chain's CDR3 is CASSSGPTLAYEQYF. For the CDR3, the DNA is TGCGCCAGCAGCTCCGGGCCTACCCTAGCCTACGAGCAGTACTTC.

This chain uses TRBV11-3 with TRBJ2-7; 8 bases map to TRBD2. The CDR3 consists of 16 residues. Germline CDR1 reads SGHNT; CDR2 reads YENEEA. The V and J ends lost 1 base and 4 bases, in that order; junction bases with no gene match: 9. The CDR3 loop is CASSLADLAGGYEQYF. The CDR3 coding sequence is TGTGCCAGCAGCTTAGCCGACCTAGCGGGTGGGTACGAGCAGTACTTC.

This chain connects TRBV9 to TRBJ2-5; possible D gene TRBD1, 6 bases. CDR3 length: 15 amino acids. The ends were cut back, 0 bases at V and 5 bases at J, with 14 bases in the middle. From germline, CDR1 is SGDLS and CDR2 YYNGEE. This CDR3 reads CASSVVGQRIETQYF. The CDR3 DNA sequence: TGTGCCAGCAGCGTAGTTGGACAGAGGATCGAGACCCAGTACTTC. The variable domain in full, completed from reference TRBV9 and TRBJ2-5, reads DSGVTQTPKHLITATGQRVTLRCSPRSGDLSVYWYQQSLDQGLQFLIQYYNGEERAKGNILERFSAQQFPDLHSELNLSSLELGDSALYFCASSVVGQRIETQYFGPGTRLLVL.

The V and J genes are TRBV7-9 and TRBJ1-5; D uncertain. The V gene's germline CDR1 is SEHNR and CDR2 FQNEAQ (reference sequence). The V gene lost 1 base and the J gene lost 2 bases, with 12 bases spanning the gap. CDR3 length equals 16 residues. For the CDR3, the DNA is TGTGCCAGCAGCTTAGGGGCAGGTAGCGGCAATCAGCCCCAGCATTTT. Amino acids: CASSLGAGSGNQPQHF.

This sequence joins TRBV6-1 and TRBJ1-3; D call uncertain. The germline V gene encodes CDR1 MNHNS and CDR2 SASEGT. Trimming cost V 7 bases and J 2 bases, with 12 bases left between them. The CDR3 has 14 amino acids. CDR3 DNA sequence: TGTGCCAGCAAGCTGGCACACGCTGGAAACACCATATATTTT. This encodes CASKLAHAGNTIYF.

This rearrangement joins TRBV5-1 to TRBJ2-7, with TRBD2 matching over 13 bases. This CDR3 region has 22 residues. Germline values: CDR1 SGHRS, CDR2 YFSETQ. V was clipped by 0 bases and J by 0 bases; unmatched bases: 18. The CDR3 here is CASSLAGGLTSGRPQSSYEQYF. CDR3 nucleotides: TGCGCCAGCAGCTTGGCCGGGGGATTGACTAGCGGGAGGCCCCAGAGCTCCTACGAGCAGTACTTC. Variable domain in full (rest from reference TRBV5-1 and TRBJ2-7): KAGVTQTPRYLIKTRGQQVTLSCSPISGHRSVSWYQQTPGQGLQFLFEYFSETQRNKGNFPGRFSGRQFSNSRSEMNVSTLELGDSALYLCASSLAGGLTSGRPQSSYEQYFGPGTRLTVT.

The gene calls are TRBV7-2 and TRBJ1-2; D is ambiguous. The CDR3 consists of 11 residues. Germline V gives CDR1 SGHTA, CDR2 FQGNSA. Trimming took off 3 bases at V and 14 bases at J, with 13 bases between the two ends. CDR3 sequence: CASSFGPEATF. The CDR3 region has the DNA TGTGCCAGCAGCTTTGGGCCGGAGGCAACCTTC. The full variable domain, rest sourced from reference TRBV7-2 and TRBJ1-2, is GAGVSQSPSNKVTEKGKDVELRCDPISGHTALYWYRQSLGQGLEFLIYFQGNSAPDKSGLPSDRFSAERTGGSVSTLTIQRTQQEDSAVYLCASSFGPEATFGSGTRLTVV.

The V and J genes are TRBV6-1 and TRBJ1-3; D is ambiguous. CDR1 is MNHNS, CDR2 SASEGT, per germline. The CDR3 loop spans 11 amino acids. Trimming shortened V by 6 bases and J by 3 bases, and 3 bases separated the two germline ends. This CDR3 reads CASRFGNTIYF. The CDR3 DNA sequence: TGTGCCAGCAGATTTGGAAACACCATATATTTT.

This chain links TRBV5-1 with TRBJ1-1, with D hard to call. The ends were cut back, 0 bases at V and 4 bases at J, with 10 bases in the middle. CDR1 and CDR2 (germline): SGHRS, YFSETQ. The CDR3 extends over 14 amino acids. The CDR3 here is CASSLGAAGTEAFF. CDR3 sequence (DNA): TGCGCCAGCAGCTTGGGGGCGGCGGGCACTGAAGCTTTCTTT.

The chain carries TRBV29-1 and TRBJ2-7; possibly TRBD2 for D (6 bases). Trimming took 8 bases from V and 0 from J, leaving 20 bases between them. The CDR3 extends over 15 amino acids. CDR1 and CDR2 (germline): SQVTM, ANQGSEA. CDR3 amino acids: CSFSRGADPSYEQYF. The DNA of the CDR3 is TGCAGCTTCAGCCGCGGGGCGGACCCCTCCTACGAGCAGTACTTC.

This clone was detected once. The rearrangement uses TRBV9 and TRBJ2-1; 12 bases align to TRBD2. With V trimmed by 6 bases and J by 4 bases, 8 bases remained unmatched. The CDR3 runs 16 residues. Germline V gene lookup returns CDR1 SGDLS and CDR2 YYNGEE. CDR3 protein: CASNATGTSGYNEQFF. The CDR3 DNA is TGTGCCAGCAACGCGACCGGGACTAGCGGGTACAATGAGCAGTTCTTC.

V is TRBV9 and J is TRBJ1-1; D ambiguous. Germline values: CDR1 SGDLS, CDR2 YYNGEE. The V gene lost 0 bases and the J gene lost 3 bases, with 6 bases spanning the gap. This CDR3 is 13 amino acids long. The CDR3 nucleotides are TGTGCCAGCAGCGTAGAACCACACACTGAAGCTTTCTTT. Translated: CASSVEPHTEAFF.

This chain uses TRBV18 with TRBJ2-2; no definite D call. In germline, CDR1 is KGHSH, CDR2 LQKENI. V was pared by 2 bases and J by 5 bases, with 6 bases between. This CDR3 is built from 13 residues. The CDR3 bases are TGTGCCAGCTCACCAGTCCTTACCGGGGAGCTGTTTTTT. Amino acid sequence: CASSPVLTGELFF.

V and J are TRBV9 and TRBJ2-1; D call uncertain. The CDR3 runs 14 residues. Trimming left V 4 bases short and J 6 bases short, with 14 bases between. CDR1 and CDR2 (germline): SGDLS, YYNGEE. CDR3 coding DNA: TGTGCCAGCAGCCGGCCCCTAGGATCCAATGAGCAGTTCTTC. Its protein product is CASSRPLGSNEQFF.

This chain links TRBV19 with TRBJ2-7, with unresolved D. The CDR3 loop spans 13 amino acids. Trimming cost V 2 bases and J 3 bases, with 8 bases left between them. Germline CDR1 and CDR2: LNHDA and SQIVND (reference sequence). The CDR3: CASSIRRGYEQYF. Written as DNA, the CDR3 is TGTGCCAGTAGTATAAGGCGCGGCTACGAGCAGTACTTC. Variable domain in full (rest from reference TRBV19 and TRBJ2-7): DGGITQSPKYLFRKEGQNVTLSCEQNLNHDAMYWYRQDPGQGLRLIYYSQIVNDFQKGDIAEGYSVSREKKESFPLTVTSAQKNPTAFYLCASSIRRGYEQYFGPGTRLTVT.